This T cell receptor beta chain was captured in a study of response to subunit inactivated influenza vaccine listed by TCRdb under 2018. For context, the study as a whole: The study used deep quantitative T cell receptor repertoire profiling to track responses to a trivalent subunit inactivated influenza vaccine. Overall study results and their limits: The authors suggested that each seasonal influenza vaccination may recruit only a limited number of new T cells.

Remarks on this clonotype: The antigen this receptor binds is unknown. This may stem from a read error, because a much larger clone lies one nucleotide away.

The library was produced with RT-PCR. The instrument was an Illumina HiSeq 2500. The public reads were reanalyzed by TCRdb: fastp trimming at Q25, MiXCR alignment, in-frame beta chains only. One record per CDR3 amino acid sequence lists the most common genes and DNA. Across this sample there are about 540,000 distinct CDR3 sequences, with 20% to 25% seen only once. Of the sample, 2.5% to 3% falls within the top ten clones. This sample was also put to use in a study of T cells expressing NK-cell markers. From the second report: TCR beta cDNA libraries were prepared using 5'RACE template switching, which introduced a universal primer site and unique molecular identifiers. TCR beta-chain repertoires were profiled in sorted CD3+CD56+NKG2C+, CD3+CD56+NKG2C- and CD3+CD56-NKG2C+ T-cell subsets from roughly eight donors. Among the eight sequenced donors, seven were HCMV-seropositive and one was HCMV-seronegative. In several experiments an anti-gammadeltaTCR antibody was added to restrict sorting to alphabetaTCR-expressing T cells. In over five donors, the dominant CD3+CD56+NKG2C+ clonotypes were among the top 10 CD8+ clonotypes and accounted for about 1.0-7.5% of CD8+ T cells. Those dominant clonotypes were again the most abundant among CD3+CD56-NKG2C+ cells in a few donors, at about 28.3-65%. Whether the expanded NKG2C-expressing T cell clones were specific for HCMV antigens was left unclear. The study sequenced eight donors, all healthy volunteers chosen at random: three men and five women. A commercial ELISA kit detecting HCMV-specific IgG in serum was used to determine HCMV serostatus. Peripheral blood mononuclear cells were isolated from blood by Ficoll density gradient centrifugation. Using Miltenyi isolation kits, CD4+ and CD8+ T cells were isolated from PBMC through magnetic immunoseparation. cDNA synthesis was primed from the TCR beta constant segment, followed by two successive PCR amplification steps. The libraries were sequenced on Illumina HiSeq 2000/2500, MiSeq or NextSeq, producing 2 x 150 bp reads. MIGEC handled demultiplexing of the reads and grouping by UMI, while MiTCR was used to assemble and quantify clonotypes. To exclude erroneous sequences, only TCR cDNA sequences supported by at least two reads were retained. The tcR package was used for downstream repertoire analysis, and clonotypes were matched between fractions using CDR3 nucleotide sequence together with V segment. VDJmatch was used to annotate antigen specificity against VDJdb, with one amino acid substitution in CDR3 permitted.

The sample in question was CD4+ T cells sorted from PBMCs, obtained 12 days after vaccination. The sequence was collected from a man aged 45-65 years who received an inactivated influenza vaccine. Donor details come from another sample of the same person, matched by shared clones.

The CDR3 corresponds to CASNLLNTGELFF. Read as DNA, the sequence is TGTGCCAGCAATTTACTGAACACCGGGGAGCTGTTTTTT. The sequence is built from TRBV12-3 or TRBV12-4 and TRBJ2-2; there is no confident call for the D gene. Its CDR3 holds 13 amino acids, cysteine through phenylalanine. Here the CDR3 DNA is all that survives: 39 bases in frame from base 1.